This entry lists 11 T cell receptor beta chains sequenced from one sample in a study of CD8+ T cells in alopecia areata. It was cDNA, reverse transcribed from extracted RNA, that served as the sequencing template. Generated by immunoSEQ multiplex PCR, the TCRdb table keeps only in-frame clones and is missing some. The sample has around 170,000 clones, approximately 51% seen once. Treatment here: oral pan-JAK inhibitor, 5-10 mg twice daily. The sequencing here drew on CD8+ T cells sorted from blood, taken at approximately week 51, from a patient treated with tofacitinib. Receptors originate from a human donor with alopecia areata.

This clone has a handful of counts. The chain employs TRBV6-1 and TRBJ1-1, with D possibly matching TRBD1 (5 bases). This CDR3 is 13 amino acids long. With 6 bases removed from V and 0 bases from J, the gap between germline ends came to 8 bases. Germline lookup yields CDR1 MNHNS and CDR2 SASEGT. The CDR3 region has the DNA TGTGCCAGCAGCCGACAGTTGAACACTGAAGCTTTCTTT. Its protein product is CASSRQLNTEAFF.

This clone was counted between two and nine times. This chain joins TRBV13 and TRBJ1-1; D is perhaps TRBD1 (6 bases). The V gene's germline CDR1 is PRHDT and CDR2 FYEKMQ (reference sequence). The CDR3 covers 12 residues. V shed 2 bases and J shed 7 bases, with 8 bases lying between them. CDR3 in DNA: TGTGCCAGCAGCTTAACGGACAGTGAAGCTTTCTTT. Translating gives CASSLTDSEAFF.

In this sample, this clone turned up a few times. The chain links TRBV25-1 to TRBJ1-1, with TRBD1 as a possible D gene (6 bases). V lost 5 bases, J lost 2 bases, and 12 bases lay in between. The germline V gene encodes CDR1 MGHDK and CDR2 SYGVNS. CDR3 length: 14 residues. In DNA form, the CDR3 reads TGTGCCAGCAGTACTACAGGGTTTAACACTGAAGCTTTCTTT. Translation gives CASSTTGFNTEAFF.

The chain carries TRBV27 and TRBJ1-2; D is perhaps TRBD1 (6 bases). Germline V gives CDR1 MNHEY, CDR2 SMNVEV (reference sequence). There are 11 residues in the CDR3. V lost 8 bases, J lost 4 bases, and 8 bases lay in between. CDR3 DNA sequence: TGTGCCAGCGGACAGCCCTATGGCTACACCTTC. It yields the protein CASGQPYGYTF.

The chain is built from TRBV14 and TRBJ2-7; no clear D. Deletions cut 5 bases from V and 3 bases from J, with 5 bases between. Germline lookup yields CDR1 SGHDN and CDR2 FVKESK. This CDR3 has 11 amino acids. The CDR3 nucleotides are TGTGCCAGCAGCTCGTACTACGAGCAGTACTTC. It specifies CASSSYYEQYF.

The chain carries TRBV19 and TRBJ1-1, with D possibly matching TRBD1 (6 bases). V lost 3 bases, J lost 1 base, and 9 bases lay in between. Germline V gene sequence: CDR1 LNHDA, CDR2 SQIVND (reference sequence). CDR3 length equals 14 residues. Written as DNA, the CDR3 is TGTGCCAGTAGTATCCGGGACACGAACACTGAAGCTTTCTTT. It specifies CASSIRDTNTEAFF.

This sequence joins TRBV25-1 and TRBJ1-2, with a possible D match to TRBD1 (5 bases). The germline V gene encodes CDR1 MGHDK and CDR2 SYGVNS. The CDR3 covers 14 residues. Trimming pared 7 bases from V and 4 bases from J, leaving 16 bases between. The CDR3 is CASTSGVGSYGYTF. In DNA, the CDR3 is TGTGCCAGCACCTCGGGGGTCGGCAGCTATGGCTACACCTTC.

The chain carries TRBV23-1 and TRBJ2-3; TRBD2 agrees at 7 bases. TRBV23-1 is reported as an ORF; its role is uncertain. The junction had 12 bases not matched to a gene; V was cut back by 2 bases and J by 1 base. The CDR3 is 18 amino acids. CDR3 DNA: TGCGCCAGCAGTCAAATCGCCTTCGGACTAGATGGCACAGATACGCAGTATTTT. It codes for CASSQIAFGLDGTDTQYF.

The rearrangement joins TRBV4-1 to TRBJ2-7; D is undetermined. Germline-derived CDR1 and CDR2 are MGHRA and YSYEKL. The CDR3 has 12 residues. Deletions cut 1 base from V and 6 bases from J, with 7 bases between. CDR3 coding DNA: TGCGCCAGCAGCCAAGGTCCGGGCGAGCAGTACTTC. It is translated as CASSQGPGEQYF.

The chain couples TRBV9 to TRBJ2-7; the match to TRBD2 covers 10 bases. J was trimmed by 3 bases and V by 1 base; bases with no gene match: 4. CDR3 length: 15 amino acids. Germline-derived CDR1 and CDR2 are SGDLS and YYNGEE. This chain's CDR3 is CASSVLAGALYEQYF. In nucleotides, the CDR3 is TGTGCCAGCAGCGTACTAGCGGGGGCCCTCTACGAGCAGTACTTC. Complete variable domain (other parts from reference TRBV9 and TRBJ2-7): DSGVTQTPKHLITATGQRVTLRCSPRSGDLSVYWYQQSLDQGLQFLIQYYNGEERAKGNILERFSAQQFPDLHSELNLSSLELGDSALYFCASSVLAGALYEQYFGPGTRLTVT.

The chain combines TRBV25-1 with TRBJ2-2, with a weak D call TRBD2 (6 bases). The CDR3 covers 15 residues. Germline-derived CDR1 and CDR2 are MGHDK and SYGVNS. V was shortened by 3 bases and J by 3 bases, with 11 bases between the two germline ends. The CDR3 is CASSEIREDTGELFF. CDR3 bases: TGTGCCAGCAGTGAGATCAGGGAGGACACCGGGGAGCTGTTTTTT.